This TCR beta chain stems from a study of persistence of HIV-infected CD4 T cells. Across the study: A median of about 8 years of suppressive ART preceded sampling.

This was the immunoSEQ version 4 assay in survey mode. Sequencing used immunoSEQ multiplex PCR; TCRdb keeps in-frame clones, though not all of them. The data contain under 60,000 clones, about 80% of them singletons. In the case of this clone: No antigen is known for it.

Lysates of CMV-infected fibroblasts at 10 ug/mL stimulated these cells. Sorted nonresponding memory CD4+ T cells were CD40L-negative, CD69-negative, CD45RO-high. Study-wide results and limits: Proviral oligoclonality tracked with TCR oligoclonality within the same sorted cells.

Germline V lookup: CDR1 SGHRS, CDR2 YFSETQ. The CDR3 contains 13 residues. V dropped 4 bases and J dropped 2 bases, with 6 bases sitting between them. Sample: CD4+ T cells sorted from PBMCs after roughly 18-hour stimulation, taken from a patient who received antiretroviral therapy. This clonotype was sampled from an adult man with HIV who was CMV-seropositive. V usage is TRBV5-1 and J usage is TRBJ2-2; D unresolved. This chain's CDR3 is CASSLTNTGELFF. The CDR3, as DNA: TGCGCCAGCAGCCTTACTAACACCGGGGAGCTGTTTTTT.